This TCR beta chain was found in a study of T cell changes during pregnancy in multiple sclerosis. Trimming took 2 bases from V and 5 from J; bases not matched to a gene: 6. The germline V gene encodes CDR1 SGDLS and CDR2 YYNGEE. CDR3 length: 14 amino acids. The table came from immunoSEQ multiplex PCR; TCRdb's copy has only in-frame clones and leaves some out. The data contain roughly 90,000 clones, less than 95% of them singletons. This TCR derives from a female donor in good health, enrolled as a control in a pregnancy study. The chain has TRBV9 and TRBJ2-7; TRBD2 matches 8 bases. Source: peripheral blood, taken in the first trimester of pregnancy. CDR3 protein: CASSVSGLAHEQYF. In nucleotides, the CDR3 is TGTGCCAGCAGCGTTAGCGGACTAGCTCACGAGCAGTACTTC.